This T cell receptor beta chain was profiled in a study of T-cell reconstitution after alpha-beta-depleted transplantation in children. Findings and caveats of the study: Diversity of TCRbeta at day 60 was high in some patients, arising from surviving recipient T cells and thymic progenitors. T-cell numbers and diversity one year post-transplant derived largely from freshly generated T cells. As was reported, about two months after transplant, alpha-beta T cells came from several hundred expanded graft clones.

Using unique molecular identifiers, the investigators prepared the TCRbeta library. TCRdb redid the calling of the PCR reads with MiXCR, one entry per CDR3 protein. The table lists about 980,000 distinct CDR3 sequences, roughly 31% of them singletons. Germline loops: CDR1 LGHDT, CDR2 YNNKEL (reference sequence). Trimming stripped 0 bases from V and 2 bases from J, with 13 bases between. The CDR3 consists of 16 residues. About this clonotype itself: Its target is unknown.

The chain links TRBV3-1 to TRBJ2-5; D not resolved. The sample in question was PBMCs, mostly from graft donor cells, obtained 360 days after TCRalphabeta/CD19-depleted stem cell transplant. This sequence originates from a boy under two years old who had a stem cell transplant for SCID, so the T cells may come from the graft donor. The CDR3 nucleotides read TGTGCCAGCAGCCAAGATAGGCGAGACGGACAAGAGACCCAGTACTTC. Translating it yields CASSQDRRDGQETQYF.